Presented here are 15 T cell receptor beta chains from one specimen sequenced in a study. TCRdb re-called the 5' RACE reads with MiXCR, one entry per CDR3 protein. Among tens of thousands of distinct CDR3 sequences listed, 22% were seen once. The sequencing input was memory CD4+ T cells sorted from a lymph node. The subset here: memory CD4+ T cells, CD4+CD45RO+CD25-. Every receptor here comes from a female donor with breast cancer.

The chain has TRBV20-1 and TRBJ1-1, with TRBD1 matching 7 bases. Germline CDR1 DFQATT, CDR2 SNEGSKA (reference sequence). J lost 6 bases, V lost 4 bases, and 8 bases had no gene match. This CDR3 comprises 13 residues. The CDR3 region is CSAISFDRAEAFF. DNA for the CDR3: TGCAGTGCTATATCATTCGACAGGGCTGAAGCTTTCTTT.

This clonotype was seen a handful of times. The chain has TRBV5-1 and TRBJ2-2, with 9 nucleotides matching TRBD1. Germline V gives CDR1 SGHRS, CDR2 YFSETQ. The CDR3 loop spans 17 amino acids. Unmatched junction bases numbered 15, after V lost 5 bases and J lost 7 bases. CDR3 coding DNA: TGCGCCAGCAGACAACAGGGGGCGCCCCGATATAGCGGGGAGCTGTTTTTT. It is translated as CASRQQGAPRYSGELFF.

V and J are TRBV5-6 and TRBJ2-1; 10 nucleotides agree with TRBD1. The CDR3 totals 15 residues. V trimming: 3 bases; J trimming: 5 bases; junction bases outside the gene matches: 5. CDR1 is SGHDT, CDR2 YYEEEE, per germline. Here the CDR3 DNA reads TGTGCCAGCAGCTACGACAGGGGGCTAAACAATGAGCAGTTCTTC. Translation: CASSYDRGLNNEQFF.

This sequence joins TRBV7-9 and TRBJ2-1; 7 nucleotides line up with TRBD2. The V segment lost 3 bases and the J segment 7 bases; nucleotides outside the gene matches: 3. CDR1 is SEHNR and CDR2 is FQNEAQ in the germline V gene (reference sequence). This CDR3 region has 13 residues. The CDR3 sequence: CASSLWEGNEQFF. CDR3 DNA sequence: TGTGCCAGCAGCTTGTGGGAGGGAAATGAGCAGTTCTTC.

The rearrangement uses TRBV28 and TRBJ1-5; D is undetermined. This CDR3 is built from 12 residues. The V gene's germline CDR1 is MDHEN and CDR2 SYDVKM. The germline V and J ends were trimmed by 6 bases and 7 bases, with 10 bases remaining between them. This CDR3 reads CASRVPGQPQHF. The CDR3 nucleotides read TGTGCCAGCAGGGTTCCTGGGCAGCCCCAGCATTTT.

CDR3 sequence: CASSLQDRGIDGYTF. CDR3 DNA sequence: TGTGCCAGCAGTCTCCAAGACAGGGGGATTGACGGCTACACCTTC. The chain combines TRBV12-3 or TRBV12-4 with TRBJ1-2; 9 bases are a match to TRBD1. V lost 5 bases to trimming and J lost 8 bases; unmatched junction nucleotides: 12. The CDR3 consists of 15 residues.

J is TRBJ2-5 and V is TRBV7-8, with D perhaps being TRBD1 or TRBD2 (5 bases each). The V gene lost 1 base and the J gene lost 4 bases, with 19 bases spanning the gap. This CDR3 comprises 17 residues. Germline values: CDR1 SGHVS, CDR2 FQNEAQ. The CDR3 loop reads CASSLGTRGRYLETQYF. The CDR3 DNA sequence: TGTGCCAGCAGCTTAGGAACCCGGGGCCGCTATCTAGAGACCCAGTACTTC.

This clonotype was found many times. The chain combines TRBV4-1 with TRBJ1-1; 7 bases fit TRBD1. In germline, CDR1 is MGHRA, CDR2 YSYEKL. CDR3 length equals 16 residues. With V trimmed by 1 base and J by 1 base, 6 bases remained unmatched. In DNA form, the CDR3 reads TGCGCCAGCAGCCAAGGCCCGACAGGGTGGAACACTGAAGCTTTCTTT. Protein sequence: CASSQGPTGWNTEAFF.

The chain has TRBV7-3 and TRBJ2-3; D gene uncertain. Trimming pared 2 bases from V and 4 bases from J, leaving 7 bases between. Germline V gene lookup returns CDR1 SGHTA and CDR2 FQGTGA. The CDR3 totals 13 residues. The CDR3 region is CASSLPPADTQYF. DNA for the CDR3: TGTGCCAGCAGCTTACCCCCGGCAGATACGCAGTATTTT.

The table lists this clonotype with a few counts. This chain joins TRBV28 and TRBJ1-2; 8 nucleotides line up with TRBD1. Germline loops: CDR1 MDHEN, CDR2 SYDVKM. The V and J ends lost 6 bases and 5 bases, in that order; junction bases with no gene match: 14. This CDR3 has 16 amino acids. CDR3 in DNA: TGTGCCAGCAGCACCGCATCCTGGACAGGGACGTATGGCTACACCTTC. Its protein is CASSTASWTGTYGYTF.

This chain links TRBV20-1 with TRBJ2-1; 9 bases map to TRBD1. The germline gives CDR1 DFQATT, CDR2 SNEGSKA (reference sequence). This CDR3 spans 15 amino acids. The J segment lost 9 bases and the V segment lost 0 bases, leaving 9 bases of the junction unmatched. CDR3 in amino acids: CSARDPRTGDSEQFF. For the CDR3, the DNA is TGCAGTGCTAGAGACCCCCGGACAGGGGATTCTGAGCAGTTCTTC.

This clonotype showed up many times. The chain recombines TRBV7-9 with TRBJ2-1; either TRBD1 or TRBD2 may supply D (5 bases each). V was clipped by 1 base and J by 2 bases, with 12 bases between them. Per the germline V gene, CDR1 is SEHNR and CDR2 is FQNEAQ (reference sequence). The CDR3 is 16 amino acids. As DNA, the CDR3 is TGTGCCAGCAGCTTAGTCCGGGACCATCCCTACAATGAGCAGTTCTTC. Its translation is CASSLVRDHPYNEQFF.

This clonotype was counted a few times. The rearrangement links TRBV5-5 to TRBJ2-7; D remains unclear. The CDR3 contains 14 residues. Germline V lookup: CDR1 SGHKS, CDR2 YYEKEE (reference sequence). V was pared by 0 bases and J by 0 bases, with 7 bases between. The CDR3 DNA reads TGTGCCAGCAGCTTGGGGCTGTTCTCCTACGAGCAGTACTTC. Protein: CASSLGLFSYEQYF.

This clonotype was seen a few times. The V and J genes are TRBV7-2 and TRBJ2-7; the D gene is possibly TRBD2 (6 bases). V was shortened by 7 bases and J by 0 bases, with 19 bases between the two germline ends. Germline V gene lookup returns CDR1 SGHTA and CDR2 FQGNSA. The CDR3 extends over 16 amino acids. Here the CDR3 DNA reads TGTGCCAGCATCGCCGTGACCGGCGGGATCTCCTACGAGCAGTACTTC. It encodes CASIAVTGGISYEQYF.

The chain links TRBV4-3 to TRBJ2-3; TRBD2 matches at 8 bases. The J segment lost 0 bases and the V segment lost 4 bases, leaving 6 bases of the junction unmatched. Germline CDR1 and CDR2: LGHNA and YSLEER. The length of the CDR3 is 16 residues. CDR3 in amino acids: CASSLGLASSTDTQYF. CDR3 DNA: TGCGCCAGCAGCCTCGGACTAGCTAGTAGCACAGATACGCAGTATTTT.